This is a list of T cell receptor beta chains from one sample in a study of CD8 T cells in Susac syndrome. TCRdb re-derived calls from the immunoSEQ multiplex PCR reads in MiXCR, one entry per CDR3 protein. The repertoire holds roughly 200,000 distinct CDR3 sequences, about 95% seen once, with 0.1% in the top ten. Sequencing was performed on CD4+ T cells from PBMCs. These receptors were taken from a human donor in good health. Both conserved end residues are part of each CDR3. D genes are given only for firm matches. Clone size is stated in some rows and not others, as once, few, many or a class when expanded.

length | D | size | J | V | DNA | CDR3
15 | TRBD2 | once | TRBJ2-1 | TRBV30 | TGTGCCTGGAGTGTACTAGCGGGAAGATACAATGAGCAGTTCTTC | CAWSVLAGRYNEQFF
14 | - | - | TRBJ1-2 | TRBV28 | TGTGCCAGCAGCGGGCTGGGGGGGACCTATGGCTACACCTTC | CASSGLGGTYGYTF
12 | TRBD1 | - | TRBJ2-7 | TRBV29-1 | TGCAGCGTTATTCTAGGGGGCCACGAGCAGTACTTC | CSVILGGHEQYF
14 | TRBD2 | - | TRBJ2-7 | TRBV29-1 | TGCAGCGCAAGAGCGGGAACAATCAGGGACGAGCAGTACTTC | CSARAGTIRDEQYF
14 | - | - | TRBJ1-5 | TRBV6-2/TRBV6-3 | TGTGCCAGCAGTTACCAGCAGGGGAAACAGCCCCAGCATTTT | CASSYQQGKQPQHF
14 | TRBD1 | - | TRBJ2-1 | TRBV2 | TGTGCCACTAGAGACAGGGAGCGCAAATATGAGCAGTTCTTC | CATRDRERKYEQFF
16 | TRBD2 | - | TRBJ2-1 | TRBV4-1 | TGCGCCAGCAGCCAAGACTTAGCGGGAGGGCCCTATGAGCAGTTCTTC | CASSQDLAGGPYEQFF
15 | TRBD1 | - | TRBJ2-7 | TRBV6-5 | TGTGCCAGCAGTTCGGCGACAGGGGGTTCCTACGAGCAGTACTTC | CASSSATGGSYEQYF
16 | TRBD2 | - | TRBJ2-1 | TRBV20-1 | TGCAGTGCTCCGAGGGCACTAGCGGGAGGGGGGAATGAGCAGTTCTTC | CSAPRALAGGGNEQFF
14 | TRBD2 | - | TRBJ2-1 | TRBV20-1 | TGCAGTGCTTCCGGGACTAGGGGCTACAATGAGCAGTTCTTC | CSASGTRGYNEQFF
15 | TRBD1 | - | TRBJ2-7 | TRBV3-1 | TGTGCCAGCAGCCAAGGTCCGGGACAGAGCTACGAGCAGTACTTC | CASSQGPGQSYEQYF
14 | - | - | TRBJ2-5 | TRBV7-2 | TGTGCCAGCAGCAAGGACTATACCCAAGAGACCCAGTACTTC | CASSKDYTQETQYF
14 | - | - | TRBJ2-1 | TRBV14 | TGTGCCAGCAGCCAGGGGGTTCCGGACAATGAGCAGTTCTTC | CASSQGVPDNEQFF
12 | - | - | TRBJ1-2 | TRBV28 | TGTGCCAGCACCTCTGGGTCGAGAGGCTACACCTTC | CASTSGSRGYTF
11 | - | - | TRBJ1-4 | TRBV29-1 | TGCAGCGCGGAAACAGGGAAAAAACTGTTTTTT | CSAETGKKLFF